This TCR beta chain derives from a study of blood T cells in healthy people across ages. The CDR3 totals 13 residues. Trimming pared 5 bases from V and 2 bases from J, leaving 10 bases between. From germline, CDR1 is MNHNS and CDR2 SASEGT. Findings and caveats of the study: More naive CD4+ cells and higher diversity marked long-lived donors relative to aged donors. Naive and antigen-experienced cells were not separated, limiting conclusive comparison.

With a J-beta primer mix and a sample-barcoded 5' primer, a second PCR ran about 7 to 12 cycles. Every molecule of cDNA carried a tag from a template-switch adaptor with 12 random nucleotides. TCRdb itself ran the 5' RACE reads through MiXCR, one entry per CDR3 protein. The table lists 650,000 to 800,000 distinct CDR3 sequences, over 40% of them singletons. This clonotype has at least ten counts. Antigen unknown. The study drew donors from healthy Caucasian individuals in Russia aged roughly 6 to 100. The TCR comes from an elderly woman in good health. The V call is TRBV6-1, the J call TRBJ2-7; D is possibly TRBD1 (5 bases). The sample comprised blood. The CDR3: CASSPQAAYEQYF. CDR3 in DNA: TGTGCCAGCAGTCCACAGGCTGCCTACGAGCAGTACTTC.